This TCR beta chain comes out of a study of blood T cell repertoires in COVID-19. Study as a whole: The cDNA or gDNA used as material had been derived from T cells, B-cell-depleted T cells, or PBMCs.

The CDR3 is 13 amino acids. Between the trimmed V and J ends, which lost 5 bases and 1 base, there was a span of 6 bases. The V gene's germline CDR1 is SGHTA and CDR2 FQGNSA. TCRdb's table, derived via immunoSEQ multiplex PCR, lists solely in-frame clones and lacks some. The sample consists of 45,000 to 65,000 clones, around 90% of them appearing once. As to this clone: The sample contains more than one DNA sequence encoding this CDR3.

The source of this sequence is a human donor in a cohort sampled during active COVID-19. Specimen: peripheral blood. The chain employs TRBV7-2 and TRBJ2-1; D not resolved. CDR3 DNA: TGTGCCAGCAGCCTAGTATCCTACAATGAGCAGTTCTTC. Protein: CASSLVSYNEQFF.